This TCR beta chain is from a study of blood T cell repertoires in COVID-19. Study-wide background: Italy, Spain and the United States were the sources of the convalescent and acute COVID-19 samples.

The CDR3 is made up of 14 amino acids. In germline, CDR1 is SGHRS, CDR2 YFSETQ. V was trimmed by 6 bases and J by 6 bases, leaving 16 bases between them. Clones were sequenced by immunoSEQ multiplex PCR, and TCRdb holds only the in-frame ones, with some missing. The repertoire holds 200,000 to 300,000 clones, with 65% to 85% as singletons. The rearrangement links TRBV5-1 to TRBJ2-1; possible D gene TRBD2, 6 bases. The TCR originated in a woman older than 75 with acute or convalescent COVID-19. Sequenced material: peripheral blood. The CDR3 region is CASMWQAGSNEQFF. CDR3 bases: TGCGCCAGCATGTGGCAGGCGGGAAGCAATGAGCAGTTCTTC.